This T cell receptor (delta chain) came from a study of gamma-delta chains in newborns, infants, children. Background on the study: Microbial exposure reportedly drives polyclonal innate γδ T cell expansion after birth.

Germline trimming cut 1 base from V and 4 bases from J; bases unmatched to any gene: 17. The CDR3 covers 20 residues. Germline-derived CDR1 and CDR2 are TSWWSYY and QGS. TCRdb reapplied CATT to the reads. The sample lists 850 to 1,100 delta-chain clones, just over 7% seen once, with 25% to 30% in the top ten. This clone is medium-sized. Different DNA sequences within this sample yield the same CDR3. The chain joins TRDV1 to TRDJ1; 11 bases agree with TRDD3. This receptor was obtained from a child who was a newborn, infant or young child, either healthy, febrile or measles-vaccinated (not recorded which). Sequenced sample: blood. CDR3 coding DNA: TGTGCTCTTGGGGAACCATGCCGTTACTGGGGGATATCGACTGTCGATAAACTCATCTTT. Translation: CALGEPCRYWGISTVDKLIF.